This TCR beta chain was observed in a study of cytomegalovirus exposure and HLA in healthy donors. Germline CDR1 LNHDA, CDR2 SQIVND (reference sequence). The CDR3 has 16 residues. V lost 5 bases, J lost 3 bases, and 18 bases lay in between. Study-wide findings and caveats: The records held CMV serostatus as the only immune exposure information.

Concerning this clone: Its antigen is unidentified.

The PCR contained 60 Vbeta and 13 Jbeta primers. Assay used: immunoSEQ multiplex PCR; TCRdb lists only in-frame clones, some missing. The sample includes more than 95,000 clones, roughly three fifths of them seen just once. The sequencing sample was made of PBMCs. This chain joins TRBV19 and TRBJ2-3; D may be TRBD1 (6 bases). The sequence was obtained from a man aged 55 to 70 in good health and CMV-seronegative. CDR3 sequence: CASSVGQPDGTDTQYF. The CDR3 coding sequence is TGTGCCAGTAGTGTCGGACAGCCCGATGGTACAGATACGCAGTATTTT.